This TCR beta chain was sequenced in a study of T cell changes during pregnancy in multiple sclerosis. TCRdb keeps only in-frame clones here, not all; method: immunoSEQ multiplex PCR. The table shows under 45,000 clones, with 89% occurring only once. The starting material was CD4+ T cells from peripheral blood mononuclear cells, obtained in the first trimester of pregnancy. The sequence was collected from a female donor with multiple sclerosis, enrolled in a pregnancy study.

The CDR3 sequence: CASRADRADGYTF. CDR3 coding DNA: TGTGCCAGCAGGGCTGACAGAGCTGATGGCTACACCTTC. The rearrangement joins TRBV5-6 to TRBJ1-2; weak D call: TRBD1 (5 bases). V was clipped by 5 bases and J by 6 bases, with 14 bases between them. This CDR3 is built from 13 residues. Germline V gives CDR1 SGHDT, CDR2 YYEEEE.